These 6 T cell receptor beta chains were sequenced from one sample in a study of blood T cell repertoires in COVID-19. Sequenced by immunoSEQ multiplex PCR; TCRdb stores in-frame clones only, minus some. The sample comprises about 200,000 clones, about 88% of which are singletons, and more than 2.5% rests with the top ten. Sequencing input: peripheral blood. The receptors were sampled from a man between 60 and 70 years old with acute or convalescent COVID-19.

This clone was picked up a small number of times. This chain joins TRBV4-3 and TRBJ2-1, with 11 bases identical to TRBD2. V shed 0 bases, J shed 2 bases, and the junction held 0 bases outside the gene matches. The CDR3 runs to 16 residues. From germline, CDR1 is LGHNA and CDR2 YSLEER. CDR3 in amino acids: CASSQETSGAYNEQFF. The CDR3 region has the DNA TGCGCCAGCAGCCAAGAGACTAGCGGGGCCTACAATGAGCAGTTCTTC.

Here the CDR3 DNA reads TGTGCCAGCAGCTACGACAGAGACACTGAAGCTTTCTTT. This gives the protein CASSYDRDTEAFF. V gene TRBV7-6 combines with J gene TRBJ1-1; possible D gene TRBD1, 5 bases. The CDR3 totals 13 residues. Trimming left V 4 bases short and J 3 bases short, with 9 bases between. Germline lookup yields CDR1 SGHVS and CDR2 FNYEAQ. Combining the CDR3 with reference TRBV7-6 and TRBJ1-1 gives the whole variable domain GAGVSQSPRYKVTKRGQDVALRCDPISGHVSLYWYRQALGQGPEFLTYFNYEAQQDKSGLPNDRFSAERPEGSISTLTIQRTEQRDSAMYRCASSYDRDTEAFFGQGTRLTVV.

This rearrangement joins TRBV7-2 to TRBJ2-1, with TRBD2 identical over 8 bases. V lost 0 bases and J lost 7; bases outside the gene matches: 11. Germline V lookup: CDR1 SGHTA, CDR2 FQGNSA. The length of the CDR3 is 17 residues. The CDR3 spells CASSLAPAGGFKNEQFF. The CDR3 DNA reads TGTGCCAGCAGCTTAGCGCCGGCGGGGGGATTTAAGAATGAGCAGTTCTTC.

The table lists this clone with a count of one. V gene TRBV7-8 combines with J gene TRBJ2-4, with 11 bases aligning to TRBD2. With 5 bases clipped from V and 7 bases from J, the junction kept 10 bases outside the gene matches. Germline V gene data show CDR1 as SGHVS and CDR2 as FQNEAQ. CDR3 size: 16 residues. DNA for the CDR3: TGTGCCAGCAGCCGTACCCTAGCGGGGGGATCGAACATTCAGTACTTC. Its translation: CASSRTLAGGSNIQYF.

This chain links TRBV10-3 with TRBJ1-3; D is possibly TRBD1 (5 bases). There are 14 residues in the CDR3. Germline V gene sequence: CDR1 ENHRY, CDR2 SYGVKD. Trimming left V 3 bases short and J 4 bases short, with 10 bases between. Here the CDR3 DNA reads TGTGCCATCAGTGACGGGGGGTCGGGAAACACCATATATTTT. This encodes CAISDGGSGNTIYF.

This chain uses TRBV15 with TRBJ1-4; D possibly corresponds to TRBD1 (6 bases). The CDR3 is 15 residues long. Trimming left V 4 bases short and J 0 bases short, with 9 bases between. The germline V gene has CDR1 LNHNV and CDR2 YYDKDF (reference sequence). CDR3 DNA sequence: TGTGCCACCAGCACAGGGGTCCCAACTAATGAAAAACTGTTTTTT. Amino acids: CATSTGVPTNEKLFF.